The clone carrying this TCR beta chain was seen just once. The sample belongs to a study of blood T cell repertoires in COVID-19. Study context: The analysed material was cDNA or gDNA that came from T cells, B-cell-depleted T cells, or PBMCs.

There are 16 residues in the CDR3. Germline loops: CDR1 SEHNR, CDR2 FQNEAQ (reference sequence). V lost 5 bases and J lost 7, with 24 bases in between. Measured with immunoSEQ multiplex PCR; TCRdb has only the in-frame clones, and not every one. The data show more than 300,000 clones, with more than 75% seen just once and under 11% held by the top ten. Enrolment of Seattle patients took place during active infection, and they were followed longitudinally. The chain couples TRBV7-9 to TRBJ2-7; TRBD2 is a possible D gene (6 bases). The receptor was isolated from a woman in her 30s with COVID-19, enrolled during active disease. The source material was peripheral blood. The CDR3 is CASSVLGEVGLREQYF. The CDR3 bases are TGTGCCAGCAGCGTATTAGGAGAGGTTGGACTACGGGAGCAGTACTTC.